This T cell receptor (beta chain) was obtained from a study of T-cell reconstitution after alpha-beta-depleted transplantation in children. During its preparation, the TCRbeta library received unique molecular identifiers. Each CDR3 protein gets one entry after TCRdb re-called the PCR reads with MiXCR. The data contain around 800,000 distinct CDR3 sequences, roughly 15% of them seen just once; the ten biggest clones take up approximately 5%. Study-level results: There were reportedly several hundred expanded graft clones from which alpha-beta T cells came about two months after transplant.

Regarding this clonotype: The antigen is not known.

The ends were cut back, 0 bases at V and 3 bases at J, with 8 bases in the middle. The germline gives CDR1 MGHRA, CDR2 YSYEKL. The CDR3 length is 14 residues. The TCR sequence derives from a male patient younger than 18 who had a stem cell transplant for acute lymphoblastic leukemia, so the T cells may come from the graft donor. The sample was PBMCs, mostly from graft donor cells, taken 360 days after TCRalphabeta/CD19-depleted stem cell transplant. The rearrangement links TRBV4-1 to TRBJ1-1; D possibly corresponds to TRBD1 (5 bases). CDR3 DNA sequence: TGCGCCAGCAGCCAAGAAAGACAGTACACTGAAGCTTTCTTT. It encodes CASSQERQYTEAFF.